This TCR beta chain was sequenced during a study of T cells after yellow fever vaccination (dated by TCRdb to between 2017 and 2020). Background for the entire study: The SMART-Seq v4 Ultra Low Input RNA kit was used to prepare libraries from fractions with low cell numbers. To follow T-cell clones before and after primary and booster YFV17D yellow fever vaccination, bulk TCR alpha and beta repertoires were sequenced over time. Two healthy male donors, one aged 18 to 29 and one aged 30 to 40 years, made up the cohort. Bulk PBMC replicates and cell subsets were isolated from blood drawn at multiple timepoints before and after both primary and secondary immunization. The paper as a whole reports these results and caveats: After the booster, most clones that had expanded after primary vaccination were detected again (around 96% of CD4 and around 88% of CD8), suggesting broad maintenance of memory. Because abundant contaminating clonotypes from the bulk population could be contained in FACS-sorted repertoires, computational filtering was required. Because only a couple of donors were included in the study, the extent to which the findings can be generalized is limited. The secondary T-cell response was weaker than the primary response but faster, peaking on day 5 instead of day 15. A small share of clonotypes was detected in both CD4 and CD8 compartments, with the overlap likely arising from convergent recombination.

Data came from an Illumina NovaSeq 6000. TCR cDNA was synthesized by 5'RACE template switching, which introduced a universal primer site and unique molecular identifiers. Priming of cDNA synthesis was performed from both the TCR alpha and TCR beta constant segments. Library amplification used two PCR steps, and the second PCR step added sample barcodes and sequencing adapters. Sequencing of the libraries was done on either Illumina HiSeq 2500 (2x100 bp) or NovaSeq (2x150 bp). On the authors' methods: MIGEC handled demultiplexing of reads and collapsing into UMI consensus sequences, while MiXCR performed V(D)J alignment. Vaccine-responding clonotypes were identified with edgeR using replicate PBMC samples, with FDR below 0.01 and a log2 fold change above 5 up to day 15 being required. Bulk clonotypes were assigned CD4 or CD8 identity according to which sequenced CD4 or CD8 repertoire held them at higher abundance. TCRdb reworked the public reads: Q25 trimming with fastp, MiXCR clone assembly, productive beta chains retained. Merged by CDR3 protein, the rows form single entries marked with the most common genes and DNA. The V and J calls here are based on TCRdb, not the publication. The sample table holds 310,000 or so distinct CDR3 sequences, of which more than 3% were seen once. The ten largest clones represent 20% to 25% of the sample.

The treatment or condition label on this specimen signifies: live attenuated yellow fever vaccine strain. At each blood-draw timepoint, two biological replicates of bulk PBMCs were collected. PBMCs were isolated from peripheral blood using a standard Ficoll-Paque protocol. TriZol was used to extract RNA from bulk PBMCs, CD4 and CD8 fractions, and dextramer-positive and dextramer-negative fractions. The V end gives up 4 bases and the J end 9 bases, leaving 6 bases in the junction not matched to a gene. From its cysteine to its phenylalanine, the CDR3 spans 13 amino acids. Only CDR3 DNA is held: 39 bases, read in frame from base 1. This clonotype came up many times. No antigen is known for it. No per-base quality is available; no much larger clone lies one base away.

Sample: PBMCs, taken on the day of the yellow fever booster vaccination. The rearrangement joined TRBV12-3 or TRBV12-4 to TRBJ2-1, with TRBD1 identical over 7 junction bases. This receptor was obtained from a man younger than 35 who received the YFV17D yellow fever vaccine. The DNA sequence reads TGTGCCAGCAGTTCCAACAGGGGTGGTGAGCAGTTCTTC. Its protein reads: CASSSNRGGEQFF.